The 10 T cell receptor beta chains below come from one sample, sequenced in a study of T cell changes during pregnancy in multiple sclerosis (dated by TCRdb to about 2019). Library preparation used the immunoSEQ multiplex PCR assay. What TCRdb holds here is the immuneACCESS table cut down to in-frame rearrangements. Part of the clones is not present; checked against another copy, under half of the missing clones reflect an unresolved V gene, and the others are unexplained. A total of roughly 43,000 clones appear in this sample, approximately 94% of them only once. In total, the top ten clones hold around 0.58% of the sample. The sample consisted of CD4+ T cells from peripheral blood mononuclear cells, taken in the third trimester of pregnancy. The receptors were gathered from a female donor with multiple sclerosis, enrolled in a pregnancy study.

The chain joins TRBV27 to TRBJ2-3; weak D call: TRBD2 (6 bases). The length of the CDR3 is 15 residues. Per the germline V gene, CDR1 is MNHEY and CDR2 is SMNVEV (reference sequence). The V end lost 7 bases, the J end lost 2 bases, and 16 bases lay between the germline ends. Here the CDR3 reads CASIPPGLYTDTQYF. CDR3 DNA sequence: TGTGCCAGCATCCCTCCTGGACTATACACAGATACGCAGTATTTT.

The chain has TRBV9 and TRBJ2-7; 14 nucleotides align to TRBD2. There are 16 residues in the CDR3. V was clipped by 3 bases and J by 4 bases; unmatched bases: 6. Germline V gene lookup returns CDR1 SGDLS and CDR2 YYNGEE. The CDR3 DNA reads TGTGCCAGCAGCGAGACTAGCGGGAGGGCCAAGTACGAGCAGTACTTC. It yields the protein CASSETSGRAKYEQYF.

The V gene is TRBV27, the J gene TRBJ1-2, with a possible D match to TRBD1 (6 bases). Per germline, CDR1 MNHEY and CDR2 SMNVEV (reference sequence). With 5 bases removed from V and 7 bases from J, the gap between germline ends came to 17 bases. The CDR3 contains 14 residues. The CDR3 sequence is CASSHRVGLGGYTF. In DNA form, the CDR3 reads TGTGCCAGCAGTCACAGGGTAGGGTTAGGTGGCTACACCTTC.

The chain combines TRBV7-7 with TRBJ2-2; unclear D gene. This CDR3 spans 14 amino acids. V was shortened by 2 bases and J by 1 base, with 5 bases between the two germline ends. Germline lookup yields CDR1 SSHAT and CDR2 FNYEAQ (reference sequence). Written as DNA, the CDR3 is TGTGCCAGCAGCTTACGTCGGAACACCGGGGAGCTGTTTTTT. This gives the protein CASSLRRNTGELFF.

This chain uses TRBV6-5 with TRBJ1-6; weak D call: TRBD1 (6 bases). Germline values: CDR1 MNHEY, CDR2 SVGAGI. V lost 5 bases to trimming and J lost 10 bases, with 15 bases between them. This CDR3 is built from 14 residues. The DNA for the CDR3 is TGTGCCAGCAGTAGGGGCGGGGGGCGGTCACCCCTCCACTTT. It encodes CASSRGGGRSPLHF.

The V gene is TRBV6-1, the J gene TRBJ1-1; 7 nucleotides match TRBD1. Germline loops: CDR1 MNHNS, CDR2 SASEGT. This CDR3 spans 17 amino acids. V shed 4 bases and J 0 bases; nucleotides not matched to a gene: 11. As DNA, the CDR3 is TGTGCCAGCAGTGTCTCAAGGGCAGGGGGAATGAACACTGAAGCTTTCTTT. Its protein is CASSVSRAGGMNTEAFF.

The chain uses TRBV19 and TRBJ2-3; TRBD2 might be the D (6 bases). Deletions cut 3 bases from V and 0 bases from J, with 16 bases between. The CDR3 sequence is 17 residues long. Germline-derived CDR1 and CDR2 are LNHDA and SQIVND (reference sequence). CDR3 protein: CASSIGGALLSTDTQYF. The CDR3 DNA sequence: TGTGCCAGTAGTATTGGCGGGGCCCTACTTAGCACAGATACGCAGTATTTT.

The CDR3: CASSLESSYNEQFF. The CDR3 DNA follows: TGTGCCAGCAGCTTAGAGAGCTCCTACAATGAGCAGTTCTTC. This chain joins TRBV7-2 and TRBJ2-1; D not certain. Germline V gene data show CDR1 as SGHTA and CDR2 as FQGNSA. The V gene lost 1 base and the J gene lost 0 bases, with 4 bases spanning the gap. The CDR3 length is 14 residues.

V gene TRBV4-3 combines with J gene TRBJ1-2; D remains unclear. CDR1 is LGHNA, CDR2 YSLEER, per germline. The V end was cut by 2 bases, the J end by 0 bases, with 10 bases between. The CDR3 extends over 15 amino acids. DNA for the CDR3: TGCGCCAGCAGCCAACGCATTGGAGCTAACTATGGCTACACCTTC. The encoded protein is CASSQRIGANYGYTF.

The V call is TRBV19, the J call TRBJ2-1, with a possible D match to TRBD1 (5 bases). In germline, CDR1 is LNHDA, CDR2 SQIVND (reference sequence). V was cut by 3 bases and J by 0 bases, with 12 bases left in between. The length of the CDR3 is 16 residues. CDR3 residues: CASSMARQRSYNEQFF. DNA of the CDR3: TGTGCCAGTAGTATGGCGAGACAGCGCTCCTACAATGAGCAGTTCTTC.